In its sample, the clone carrying this T cell receptor beta chain was seen a few times. This sample was taken from a study of blood T cell repertoires in COVID-19. Study-level background: The United States, Italy and Spain provided the acute and convalescent COVID-19 samples.

The repertoire was sequenced with immunoSEQ multiplex PCR; TCRdb's copy has only in-frame clones and lacks some. The repertoire holds roughly 230,000 clones, with around 89% as singletons. This TCR came from a woman aged 60 to 75 with COVID-19, enrolled during active disease. The sequenced material came from peripheral blood.

The CDR3 DNA reads as TGTGCCAGCAGTGAAAGTCGCGGGAACACCATATATTTT. It specifies CASSESRGNTIYF. V and J are TRBV6-1 and TRBJ1-3; D remains unclear. The V end was cut by 2 bases, the J end by 7 bases, with 9 bases between. The CDR3 contains 13 residues. Germline values: CDR1 MNHNS, CDR2 SASEGT.